This TCR beta chain was retrieved from a study of response to subunit inactivated influenza vaccine. A single record per CDR3 protein comes from TCRdb applying MiXCR to the RT-PCR reads. The data hold about 540,000 distinct CDR3 sequences, with around a quarter observed a single time. V was clipped by 7 bases and J by 7 bases, with 16 bases between them. Germline assignment: CDR1 SGHVS and CDR2 FQNEAQ. This CDR3 spans 14 amino acids. These same data were also listed under a study on T cells expressing NK-cell markers. That publication notes: Researchers built TCR beta cDNA using 5'RACE template switching with UMIs. The TCR beta repertoires were obtained from sorted CD3+CD56+NKG2C+, CD3+CD56+NKG2C- and CD3+CD56-NKG2C+ T cells. Several experiments employed an anti-gamma-delta TCR antibody to confine sorting to alpha-beta TCR T cells.

The sequences come from CD4+ T cells sorted from PBMCs, collected roughly 12 days after vaccination. This TCR was sampled from a man between 45 and 60 years old who received an inactivated influenza vaccine. The chain is built from TRBV7-8 and TRBJ2-2; a possible D gene is TRBD2 (6 bases). The CDR3 DNA reads TGTGCCAGCACCCCCGGGACTTACTACGGGGAGCTGTTTTTT. Translating gives CASTPGTYYGELFF.